The sequence of this T cell receptor (beta chain) was determined in a study of identical twins. TCRdb re-analysed the 5' RACE reads in MiXCR, keeping a single row per CDR3 protein. The sample includes 450,000 or so distinct CDR3 sequences, approximately 14% of them seen just once. CDR1 and CDR2 from the germline V gene are DFQATT and SNEGSKA (reference sequence). Trimming cost V 0 bases and J 1 base, with 16 bases left between them. The CDR3 contains 16 residues. These data were also filed under a second study, of yellow fever vaccine responses in identical twins. That study reports: It has been reported that, in twins, the vaccine T cell response seemed partly convergent and partly personalized.

The clonotype was recovered from a woman aged 18 to 35 in good health. The chain employs TRBV20-1 and TRBJ2-7, with D perhaps TRBD1 (5 bases). Material for sequencing was CD4+ T cells sorted from blood. This CDR3 reads CSARDLSRASSYEQYF. The CDR3 DNA sequence: TGCAGTGCTAGAGATCTGAGCAGGGCGTCATCCTACGAGCAGTACTTC.